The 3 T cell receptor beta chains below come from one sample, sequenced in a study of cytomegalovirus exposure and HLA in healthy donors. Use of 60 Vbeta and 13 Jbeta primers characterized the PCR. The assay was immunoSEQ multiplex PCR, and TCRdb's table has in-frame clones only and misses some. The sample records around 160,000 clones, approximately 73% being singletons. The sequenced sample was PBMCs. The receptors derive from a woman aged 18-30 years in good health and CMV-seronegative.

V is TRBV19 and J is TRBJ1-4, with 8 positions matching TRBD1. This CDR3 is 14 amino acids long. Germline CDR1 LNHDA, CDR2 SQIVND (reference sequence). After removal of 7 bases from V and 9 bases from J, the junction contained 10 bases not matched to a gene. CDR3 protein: CASIKSGGEKKLFF. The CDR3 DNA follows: TGTGCCAGTATAAAATCAGGGGGCGAAAAAAAACTGTTTTTT.

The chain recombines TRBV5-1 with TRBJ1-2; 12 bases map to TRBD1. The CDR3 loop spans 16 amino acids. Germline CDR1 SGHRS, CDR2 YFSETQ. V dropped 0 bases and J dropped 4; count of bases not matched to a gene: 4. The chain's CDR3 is CASSLAGTGGGYGYTF. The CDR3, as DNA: TGCGCCAGCAGCTTGGCCGGGACAGGGGGCGGCTATGGCTACACCTTC.

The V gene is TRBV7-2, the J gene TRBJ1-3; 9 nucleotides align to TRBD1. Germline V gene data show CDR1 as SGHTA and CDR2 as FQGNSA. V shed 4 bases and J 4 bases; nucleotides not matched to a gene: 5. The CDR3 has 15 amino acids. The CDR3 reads CASSSDRGPGNTIYF. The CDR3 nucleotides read TGTGCCAGCAGCTCGGACAGGGGACCGGGAAACACCATATATTTT.